The 13 T cell receptor beta chains in this list originate from one sample, sequenced in a study of regulatory T cells in long-lasting Graves disease. Library construction for TCR beta used iRepertoire HTBI primers and Arm-PCR of CDR3 regions. TCRdb re-called the multiplex PCR reads with MiXCR, one entry per CDR3 protein. Of approximately 540,000 distinct CDR3 sequences detected, around 12% appear once; the ten largest clones hold about 8.3%. Time point indicated: newly diagnosed GD, antithyroid drugs for less than 3 months. Preparation of the TCR library used RNA extracted from PBMCs. This sample was also put to use in a study of T cells in Graves' hyperthyroidism and ophthalmopathy.

The source was peripheral blood mononuclear cells (PBMCs), collected at new diagnosis, from a patient treated with antithyroid drugs. The receptors derive from a woman aged 25-40 years with Graves disease.

The V gene is TRBV5-8, the J gene TRBJ2-2; no firm D call. V shed 0 bases and J shed 4 bases, with 7 bases lying between them. Germline V CDR1 and CDR2: SGHTS, YDEGEE. The CDR3 is 14 residues long. The DNA for the CDR3 is TGTGCCAGCAGCTTGGCGGGTCGCACCGGGGAGCTGTTTTTT. Translated, it gives CASSLAGRTGELFF.

This clonotype came up a few times. This chain uses TRBV24-1 with TRBJ2-3; tentatively, D is TRBD2 (6 bases). The ends were cut back, 7 bases at V and 2 bases at J, with 12 bases in the middle. CDR3 length: 14 amino acids. Germline V lookup: CDR1 KGHDR, CDR2 SFDVKD. In DNA form, the CDR3 reads TGTGCCACCAGGCCAGCGGGCCCCACAGATACGCAGTATTTT. This encodes CATRPAGPTDTQYF.

This clonotype occurred many times. V usage is TRBV28 and J usage is TRBJ2-3; 7 bases are a match to TRBD2. CDR3 length: 16 residues. Germline V gene data show CDR1 as MDHEN and CDR2 as SYDVKM. Trimming removed 5 bases from V and 8 bases from J; junction bases left unmatched: 16. The CDR3 sequence is CASSPIPGLQGGTQYF. The CDR3 bases are TGTGCCAGCAGTCCGATCCCGGGACTACAAGGAGGTACGCAGTATTTT.

The table lists this clonotype with many counts. The chain employs TRBV5-5 and TRBJ2-7; possibly TRBD1 for D (6 bases). Trimming removed 1 base from V and 2 bases from J, with 13 bases in between. CDR3 length equals 15 residues. Germline CDR1 reads SGHKS; CDR2 reads YYEKEE (reference sequence). DNA for the CDR3: TGTGCCAGCAGCTTGTGGGCAGGGGAGCCCTACGAGCAGTACTTC. Translated: CASSLWAGEPYEQYF.

This clonotype was seen many times. This sequence joins TRBV2 and TRBJ1-1; D call uncertain. The germline V and J ends were trimmed by 2 bases and 0 bases, with 10 bases remaining between them. The CDR3 totals 15 residues. Germline CDR1 SNHLY, CDR2 FYNNEI. CDR3 coding DNA: TGTGCCAGCAGTGAAAACGTGGACGTGAACACTGAAGCTTTCTTT. Translating gives CASSENVDVNTEAFF.

This clonotype has only a few counts. This chain joins TRBV2 and TRBJ2-7, with TRBD1 matching 8 bases. The CDR3 runs to 15 residues. Germline values: CDR1 SNHLY, CDR2 FYNNEI. V trimming: 6 bases; J trimming: 2 bases; junction bases outside the gene matches: 9. CDR3 sequence: CASRGIGQGTYEQYF. The CDR3 nucleotides are TGTGCCAGCAGAGGGATAGGACAGGGCACCTACGAGCAGTACTTC.

This clonotype was counted between two and nine times. The V gene is TRBV20-1, the J gene TRBJ2-2, with D unresolved. This CDR3 spans 13 amino acids. Germline CDR1 and CDR2: DFQATT and SNEGSKA (reference sequence). Trimming removed 4 bases at V and 5 bases at J, with 11 bases between. The chain's CDR3 is CSANDFHTGELFF. CDR3 sequence (DNA): TGCAGTGCTAACGACTTTCATACCGGGGAGCTGTTTTTT.

Remarks on this clonotype: A much more abundant neighbour one base away suggests this may be a read error. V usage is TRBV10-3 and J usage is TRBJ2-1; D may be TRBD1 (6 bases). Looked up from germline, CDR1 is ENHRY and CDR2 is SYGVKD. The CDR3 is 16 amino acids. V was shortened by 3 bases and J by 9 bases, with 21 bases between the two germline ends. CDR3 DNA: TGTGCCATCAGTGAAACCCCGTCAGGGGCGCAGGGTGAGCAGTTCTTC. As protein: CAISETPSGAQGEQFF.

This clonotype was detected ten times or more. The chain combines TRBV27 with TRBJ2-7; D remains ambiguous. Germline loops: CDR1 MNHEY, CDR2 SMNVEV (reference sequence). The CDR3 is 14 residues long. V gave up 5 bases and J gave up 4 bases, with 15 bases separating them. The CDR3 DNA is TGTGCCAGCAGTCTTAGACTGGTGGCGTACGAGCAGTACTTC. Amino acid sequence: CASSLRLVAYEQYF.

This clonotype showed up many times. The V and J genes are TRBV27 and TRBJ1-5; no clear D. V was trimmed by 3 bases and J by 3 bases, leaving 12 bases between them. The CDR3 has 15 residues. Looked up from germline, CDR1 is MNHEY and CDR2 is SMNVEV (reference sequence). The CDR3 protein is CASSLGTGNNQPQHF. CDR3 bases: TGTGCCAGCAGTTTGGGTACGGGGAACAATCAGCCCCAGCATTTT.

The J gene is TRBJ2-1, the V gene TRBV5-1; either TRBD1 or TRBD2 may supply D (5 bases each). The CDR3 runs 18 residues. V lost 0 bases to trimming and J lost 5 bases, with 21 bases between them. Per germline, CDR1 SGHRS and CDR2 YFSETQ. The CDR3 reads CASSLGQWSEGRNNEQFF. For the CDR3, the DNA is TGCGCCAGCAGCTTGGGACAGTGGAGCGAGGGAAGGAACAATGAGCAGTTCTTC.

This rearrangement joins TRBV7-3 to TRBJ2-2, with D tentatively TRBD1 (5 bases). CDR3 length equals 14 residues. Germline V gene sequence: CDR1 SGHTA, CDR2 FQGTGA. V was trimmed by 3 bases and J by 7 bases, leaving 12 bases between them. Here the CDR3 reads CASSFDSQNGELFF. CDR3 DNA sequence: TGTGCCAGCAGCTTTGACAGCCAAAACGGGGAGCTGTTTTTT.

This clonotype came up a few times. The genes are TRBV11-3 and TRBJ2-2, with 9 positions matching TRBD2. CDR1 is SGHNT, CDR2 YENEEA, per germline. This CDR3 region has 17 residues. After removal of 1 base from V and 3 bases from J, the junction contained 6 bases not matched to a gene. The CDR3, as DNA: TGTGCCAGCAGCTTAGTGCTAGCGGGGACCTACACCGGGGAGCTGTTTTTT. Residues: CASSLVLAGTYTGELFF.